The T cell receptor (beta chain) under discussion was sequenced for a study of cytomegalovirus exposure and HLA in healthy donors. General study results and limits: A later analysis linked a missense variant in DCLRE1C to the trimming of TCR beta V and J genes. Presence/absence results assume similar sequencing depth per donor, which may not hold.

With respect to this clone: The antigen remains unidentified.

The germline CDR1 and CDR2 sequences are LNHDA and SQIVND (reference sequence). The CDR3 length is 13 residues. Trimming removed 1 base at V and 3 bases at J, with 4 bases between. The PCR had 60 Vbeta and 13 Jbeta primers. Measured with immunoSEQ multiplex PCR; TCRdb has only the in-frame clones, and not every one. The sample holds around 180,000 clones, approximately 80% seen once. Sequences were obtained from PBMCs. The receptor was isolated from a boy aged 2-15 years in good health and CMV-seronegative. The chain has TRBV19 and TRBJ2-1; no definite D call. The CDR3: CASSIAGYNEQFF. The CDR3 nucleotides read TGTGCCAGTAGTATAGCGGGCTACAATGAGCAGTTCTTC.